The 11 T cell receptor beta chains below all came from one sample that was sequenced in a study of T cell clones after liver transplantation. Method: immunoSEQ multiplex PCR; TCRdb's copy keeps in-frame clones and lacks some. The table shows 95,000 to 110,000 clones, with 75% to 90% occurring only once. Specimen: CD4+ T cells from blood, collected before liver transplant. These receptor sequences come from a human donor who received a liver transplant.

The V gene is TRBV2, the J gene TRBJ1-1, with a tentative D call TRBD1 (6 bases). The CDR3 is 16 amino acids. Germline assignment: CDR1 SNHLY and CDR2 FYNNEI. V dropped 6 bases and J dropped 1 base, with 18 bases sitting between them. Here the CDR3 DNA reads TGTGCCAGCAGCGAACAGGGTTGGGATTGGAACACTGAAGCTTTCTTT. It is translated as CASSEQGWDWNTEAFF.

The chain carries TRBV18 and TRBJ2-7; the D call may be TRBD1 or TRBD2 (5 bases each). V was cut by 3 bases and J by 6 bases, with 15 bases left in between. Germline-derived CDR1 and CDR2 are KGHSH and LQKENI. The CDR3 totals 14 residues. The CDR3 nucleotides are TGTGCCAGCTCACCTCAACCCGGGGACGCCGAGCAGTACTTC. Protein product: CASSPQPGDAEQYF.

A word on this clone: The conserved phenylalanine or tryptophan is not found at the CDR3 terminus, so this likely reflects a read error. It is unclear where the CDR3 begins or ends on the DNA, so no DNA is shown, and the CDR3 is as TCRdb lists it. V gene TRBV11-1 combines with J gene TRBJ1-2; TRBD1, the table's D call, lacks a check against the DNA. The CDR3 spans 12 amino acids, including both terminal residues. Germline V gene sequence: CDR1 SGHAT, CDR2 FQDESV (reference sequence). The CDR3 reads CASSPSRGTGGK.

V usage is TRBV19 and J usage is TRBJ2-7; 9 nucleotides align to TRBD1. Germline-derived CDR1 and CDR2 are LNHDA and SQIVND (reference sequence). With 6 bases clipped from V and 2 bases from J, the junction kept 8 bases outside the gene matches. The CDR3 loop spans 15 amino acids. CDR3 sequence: CASSQQQGATYEQYF. In DNA, the CDR3 is TGTGCCAGTAGCCAACAACAGGGGGCAACCTACGAGCAGTACTTC.

The chain combines TRBV4-3 with TRBJ1-3; tentative D call: TRBD1 (5 bases). V was shortened by 1 base and J by 8 bases, with 9 bases between the two germline ends. CDR3 length equals 13 residues. The germline CDR1 and CDR2 sequences are LGHNA and YSLEER. As DNA, the CDR3 is TGCGCCAGCAGCCAAGTCGGGGGAGACACCATATATTTT. Translated, it gives CASSQVGGDTIYF.

The rearrangement joins TRBV6-1 to TRBJ2-7; no clear D. The CDR3 length is 12 residues. Germline assignment: CDR1 MNHNS and CDR2 SASEGT. Between the trimmed V and J ends, which lost 4 bases and 0 bases, there was a span of 4 bases. CDR3 in DNA: TGTGCCAGCAGTGGGGGCTCCTACGAGCAGTACTTC. Its translation: CASSGGSYEQYF.

The chain employs TRBV7-9 and TRBJ1-5; D remains ambiguous. Germline CDR1 reads SEHNR; CDR2 reads FQNEAQ (reference sequence). Between the trimmed V and J ends, which lost 1 base and 5 bases, there was a span of 3 bases. The CDR3 loop spans 12 amino acids. CDR3 sequence reads: CASSLEHQPQHF. The CDR3 bases are TGTGCCAGCAGCTTAGAACATCAGCCCCAGCATTTT.

The chain recombines TRBV11-2 with TRBJ1-1; D gene uncertain. Per germline, CDR1 SGHAT and CDR2 FQNNGV. The germline V and J ends were trimmed by 3 bases and 7 bases, with 6 bases remaining between them. CDR3 size: 11 residues. The CDR3 spells CASSLPFEAFF. As DNA, the CDR3 is TGTGCCAGCAGCTTGCCTTTTGAAGCTTTCTTT.

This chain links TRBV27 with TRBJ2-3; TRBD2 aligns across 11 bases. V shed 7 bases and J 1 base; nucleotides not matched to a gene: 1. Germline-derived CDR1 and CDR2 are MNHEY and SMNVEV (reference sequence). The CDR3 loop spans 14 amino acids. The CDR3: CASKTSGGTDTQYF. In nucleotides, the CDR3 is TGTGCCAGCAAGACTAGCGGGGGCACAGATACGCAGTATTTT.

This chain joins TRBV5-6 and TRBJ2-3; the D gene is possibly TRBD2 (6 bases). Germline values: CDR1 SGHDT, CDR2 YYEEEE. Trimming left V 1 base short and J 2 bases short, with 14 bases between. The CDR3 extends over 16 amino acids. This CDR3 is CASSLFAGRSTDTQYF. CDR3 coding DNA: TGTGCCAGCAGCTTGTTTGCAGGGAGGTCCACAGATACGCAGTATTTT.

This clone showed up just a few times. The chain couples TRBV7-9 to TRBJ1-2, with a tentative D call TRBD1 (6 bases). The CDR3 totals 15 residues. Trimming stripped 2 bases from V and 6 bases from J, with 16 bases between. Germline V gene sequence: CDR1 SEHNR, CDR2 FQNEAQ (reference sequence). CDR3 residues: CASSLIPTGNNGYTF. The DNA of the CDR3 is TGTGCCAGCAGCTTAATACCTACAGGGAATAATGGCTACACCTTC.